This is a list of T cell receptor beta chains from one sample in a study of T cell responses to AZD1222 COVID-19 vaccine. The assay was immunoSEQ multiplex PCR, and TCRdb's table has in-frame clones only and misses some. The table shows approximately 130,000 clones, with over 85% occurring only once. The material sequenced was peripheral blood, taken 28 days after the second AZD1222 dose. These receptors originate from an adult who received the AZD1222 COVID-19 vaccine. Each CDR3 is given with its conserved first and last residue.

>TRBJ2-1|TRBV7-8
CASSRDPPSYNEQFF
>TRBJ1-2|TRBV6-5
CASSLYRTVNYGYTF
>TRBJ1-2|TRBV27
CASSSPGRSNYGYTF
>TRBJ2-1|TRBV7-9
CASSLPRGLYNEQFF
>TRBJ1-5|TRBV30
CAWSKALGGQPQHF
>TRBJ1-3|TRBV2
CASMREGAGSGNTIYF
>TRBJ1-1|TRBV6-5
CASSFSQRNTEAFF
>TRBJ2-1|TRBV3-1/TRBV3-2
CASSQGGIGLSYNEQFF
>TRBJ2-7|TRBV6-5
CASSYGRYPYEQYF
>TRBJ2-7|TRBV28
CASSPGLAGDNYEQYF
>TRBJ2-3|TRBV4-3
CASSRDGRGTDTQYF
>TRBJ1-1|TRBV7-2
CASSLMQNTEAFF
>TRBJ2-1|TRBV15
CATSRDQGTGNEQFF
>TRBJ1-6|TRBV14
CASSQAEGSYNSPLHF
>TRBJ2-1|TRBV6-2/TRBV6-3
CASSYSRGGAHNEQFF
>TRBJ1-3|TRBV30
CAWSPLGGLSGNTIYF
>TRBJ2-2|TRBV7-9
CASSSPNTGELFF
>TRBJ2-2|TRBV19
CASSTLSGELFF
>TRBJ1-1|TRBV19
CASTLNTEAFF
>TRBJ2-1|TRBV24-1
CATSDSRVSSEQFF
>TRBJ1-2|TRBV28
CASTLRTPVKTFYGYTF
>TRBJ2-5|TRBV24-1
CATSEGTSGRPYYQETQYF
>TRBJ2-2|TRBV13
CASSLVWPTGEGTGELFF
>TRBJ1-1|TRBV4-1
CASSLDSRSEAFF
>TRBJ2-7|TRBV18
CASSPATTAVEQYF
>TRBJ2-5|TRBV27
CASSFLRGGSETQYF
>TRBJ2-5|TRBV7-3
CASSPGLAGQETQYF
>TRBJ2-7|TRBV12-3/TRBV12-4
CASSLAVEQYF
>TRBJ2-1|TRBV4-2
CASSQVGTSGRFNEQFF
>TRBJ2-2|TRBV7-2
CASSFLAGGTGELFF
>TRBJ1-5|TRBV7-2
CASSRTGTVSQPQHF
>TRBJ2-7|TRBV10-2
CASSVSGGPHSTYEQYF
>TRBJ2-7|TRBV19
CASKDRGPYEQYF
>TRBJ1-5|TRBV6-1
CASSENGLGDNQPQHF
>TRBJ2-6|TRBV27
CASSLQAGANVLTF
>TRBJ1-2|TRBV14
CASSQDLRTGNNGGYTF
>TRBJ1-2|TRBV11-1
CASSLTPTGYGYTF
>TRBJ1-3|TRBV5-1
CASSLTGFGNTIYF
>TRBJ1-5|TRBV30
CAWSVLGGNQPQHF
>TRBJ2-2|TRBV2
CASRLDTSGELFF
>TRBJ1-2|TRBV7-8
CASSLGTGANYGYTF
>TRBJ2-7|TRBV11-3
CASSSGRNYEQYF
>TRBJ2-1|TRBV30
CAWSAQEHNEQFF
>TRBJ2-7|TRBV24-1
CATSDNDSEQYF
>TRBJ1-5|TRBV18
CASSPISPSPQHF
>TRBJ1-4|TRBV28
CASSLNEKLFF
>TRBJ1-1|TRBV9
CASSVVDTPGTEAFF
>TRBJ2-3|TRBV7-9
CASTKSLSTSTDTQYF
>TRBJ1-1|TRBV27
CASRKRNTEAFF
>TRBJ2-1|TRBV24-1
CATSDPPRGYNEQFF
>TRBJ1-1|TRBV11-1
CASSFGFGANTEAFF
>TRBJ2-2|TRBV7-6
CASSLGGGPSTGELFF
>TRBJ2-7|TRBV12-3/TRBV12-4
CASSLIQGAEQYF
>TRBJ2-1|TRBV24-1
CATSDFGGHGYNEQFF
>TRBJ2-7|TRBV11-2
CASSLEVSVAYEQYF
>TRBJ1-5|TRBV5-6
CADPGPQHF
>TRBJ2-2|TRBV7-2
CASSLAPGSGELFF
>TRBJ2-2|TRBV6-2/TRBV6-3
CASSYTDTGELFF
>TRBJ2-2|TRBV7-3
CASSLSWMTGELFF
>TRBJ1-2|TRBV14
CASSQAQGKYTF